This entry describes one T cell receptor (beta chain). Its antigen is still unknown. This sample stems from a study of CD8 T cells in Susac syndrome. Study results and limitations: The study acknowledged a relatively small number of individuals in its TCR sequencing and HLA analysis.

The CDR3 runs to 14 residues. Germline-derived CDR1 and CDR2 are DFQATT and SNEGSKA (reference sequence). Trimming at V came to 4 bases and at J to 5 bases, leaving 10 bases not matched to a gene. Random-hexamer reverse transcription was applied to about 0.45 to 1 ug RNA. Using its own MiXCR run on the immunoSEQ multiplex PCR reads, TCRdb lists one record per CDR3 protein. The sample has some 180,000 distinct CDR3 sequences, around nine tenths seen once. The sample comprised CD4+ T cells from PBMCs. The chain recombines TRBV20-1 with TRBJ2-5, with 7 bases aligning to TRBD1. This TCR was sampled from a human donor with Susac syndrome. The CDR3 sequence: CSATDRDRLETQYF. In DNA form, the CDR3 reads TGCAGTGCTACCGACAGGGACCGTTTGGAGACCCAGTACTTC.